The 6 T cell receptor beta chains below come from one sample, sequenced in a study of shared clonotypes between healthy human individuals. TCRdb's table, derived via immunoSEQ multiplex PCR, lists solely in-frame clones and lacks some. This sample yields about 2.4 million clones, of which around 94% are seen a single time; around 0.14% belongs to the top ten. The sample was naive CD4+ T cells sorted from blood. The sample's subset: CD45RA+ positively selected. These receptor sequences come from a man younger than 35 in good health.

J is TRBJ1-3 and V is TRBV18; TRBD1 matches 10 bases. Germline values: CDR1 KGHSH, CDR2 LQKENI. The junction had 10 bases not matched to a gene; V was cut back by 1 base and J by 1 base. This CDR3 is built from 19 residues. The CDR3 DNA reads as TGTGCCAGCTCACCACGGGAGACAGGGGGCATCGTATCTGGAAACACCATATATTTT. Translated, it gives CASSPRETGGIVSGNTIYF.

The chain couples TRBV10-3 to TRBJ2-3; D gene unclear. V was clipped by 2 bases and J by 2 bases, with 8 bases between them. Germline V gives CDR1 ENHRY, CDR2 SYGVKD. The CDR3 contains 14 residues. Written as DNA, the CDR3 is TGTGCCATCAGTGAGACCCCAACCACAGATACGCAGTATTTT. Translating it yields CAISETPTTDTQYF.

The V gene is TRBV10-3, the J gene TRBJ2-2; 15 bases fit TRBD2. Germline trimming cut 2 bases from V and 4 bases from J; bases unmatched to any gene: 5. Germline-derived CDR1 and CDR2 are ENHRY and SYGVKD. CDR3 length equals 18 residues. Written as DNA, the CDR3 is TGTGCCATCAGTGAGGGGACTAGCGGGGGGCGGTTCACCGGGGAGCTGTTTTTT. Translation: CAISEGTSGGRFTGELFF.

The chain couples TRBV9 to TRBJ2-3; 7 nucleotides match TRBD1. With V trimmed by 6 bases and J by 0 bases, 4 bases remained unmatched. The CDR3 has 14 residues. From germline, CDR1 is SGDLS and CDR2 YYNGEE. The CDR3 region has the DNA TGTGCCAGCAACGGACAGGCTAGCACAGATACGCAGTATTTT. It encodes CASNGQASTDTQYF.

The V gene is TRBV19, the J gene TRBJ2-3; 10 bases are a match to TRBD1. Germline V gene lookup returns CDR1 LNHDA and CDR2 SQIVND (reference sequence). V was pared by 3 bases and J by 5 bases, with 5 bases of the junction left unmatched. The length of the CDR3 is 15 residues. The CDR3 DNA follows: TGTGCCAGTAGTATCTGGACAGGGGGAATAGATACGCAGTATTTT. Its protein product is CASSIWTGGIDTQYF. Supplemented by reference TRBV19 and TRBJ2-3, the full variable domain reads DGGITQSPKYLFRKEGQNVTLSCEQNLNHDAMYWYRQDPGQGLRLIYYSQIVNDFQKGDIAEGYSVSREKKESFPLTVTSAQKNPTAFYLCASSIWTGGIDTQYFGPGTRLTVL.

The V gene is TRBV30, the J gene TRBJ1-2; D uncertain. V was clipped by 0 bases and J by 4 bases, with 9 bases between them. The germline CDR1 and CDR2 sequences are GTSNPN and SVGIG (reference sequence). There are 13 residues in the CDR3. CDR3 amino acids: CAWSVISPYGYTF. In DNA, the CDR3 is TGTGCCTGGAGTGTGATCAGCCCCTATGGCTACACCTTC.